This TCR beta chain is drawn from a study of cytomegalovirus exposure and HLA in healthy donors. In the study overall: In an earlier analysis, 117 million unique TCR beta sequences were found from about 180 million T cells.

Germline assignment: CDR1 MRHNA and CDR2 SNTAGT. This CDR3 spans 12 amino acids. Trimming removed 2 bases at V and 3 bases at J, with 3 bases between. The PCR made use of 60 Vbeta and 13 Jbeta primers. Only in-frame clones appear in the TCRdb table, and some are missing; sequencing was by immunoSEQ multiplex PCR. The table lists about 160,000 clones, 60% to 80% of them singletons. Note on this clone: No antigen is known for it.

Study results and limitations: CMV serostatus was the only recorded immune exposure for donors. DRB1 had the most TCR associations and HLA-C the fewest, a later analysis found, with rates varying by HLA locus. The authors listed over 150 TCR beta chains as cytomegalovirus-associated.

This chain links TRBV6-4 with TRBJ2-3; D not resolved. The receptor was derived from a male donor in good health and CMV-seronegative. Sequenced material: PBMCs. The CDR3 DNA is TGTGCCAGCAGTGACCTGACAGATACGCAGTATTTT. Translated, it gives CASSDLTDTQYF.